The sequence of this T cell receptor beta chain was determined in a study of OX40 agonist ivuxolimab in advanced cancers. Method: immunoSEQ multiplex PCR; TCRdb's copy keeps in-frame clones and lacks some. The data show about 77,000 clones, with about nine tenths seen just once and 6.2% held by the top ten. Findings of the study overall: The study observed clonal expansion of CD4+ and CD8+ blood T cells by week 6 at 0.1 to 3.0 mg/kg. In CD8+ T cells, expanded clones were on average more numerous than in CD4+.

About this clone: The antigen is undetermined.

Trimming cost V 4 bases and J 0 bases, with 16 bases left between them. CDR1 and CDR2 from the germline V gene are SGHNT and YYREEE (reference sequence). This CDR3 spans 16 amino acids. The TCR sequence derives from an adult with an advanced solid tumor such as melanoma, head and neck, liver or kidney cancer. The V and J genes are TRBV5-4 and TRBJ2-5; D is perhaps TRBD2 (6 bases). This specimen was CD4+ or CD8+ T cells sorted from blood, taken in a trial of the OX40 agonist ivuxolimab. The CDR3 reads CASSAGNSGNQETQYF. The CDR3 bases are TGTGCCAGCAGCGCGGGGAATAGCGGCAACCAAGAGACCCAGTACTTC.